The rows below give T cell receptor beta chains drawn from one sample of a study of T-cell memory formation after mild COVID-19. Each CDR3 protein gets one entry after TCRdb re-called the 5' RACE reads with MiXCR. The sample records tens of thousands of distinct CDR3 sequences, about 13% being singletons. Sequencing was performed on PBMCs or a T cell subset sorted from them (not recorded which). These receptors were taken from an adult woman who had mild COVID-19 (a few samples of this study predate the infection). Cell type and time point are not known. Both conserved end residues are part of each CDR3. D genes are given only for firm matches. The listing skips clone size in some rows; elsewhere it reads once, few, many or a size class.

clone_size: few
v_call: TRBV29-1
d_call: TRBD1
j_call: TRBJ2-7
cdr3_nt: TGCAGCGTTGAAGATAGGGACAGCTCCTACGAGCAGTACTTC
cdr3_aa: CSVEDRDSSYEQYF

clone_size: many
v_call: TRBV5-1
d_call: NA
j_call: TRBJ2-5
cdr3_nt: TGCGCCAGCAGCTTGGTACGCGTCGAGGACATAGAGACCCAGTACTTC
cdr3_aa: CASSLVRVEDIETQYF

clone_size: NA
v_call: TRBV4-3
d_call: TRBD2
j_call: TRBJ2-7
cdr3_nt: TGCGCCAGCAGCCTTGGCGTGGGGGAGGGCCGGTCATACGAGCAGTACTTC
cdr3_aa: CASSLGVGEGRSYEQYF

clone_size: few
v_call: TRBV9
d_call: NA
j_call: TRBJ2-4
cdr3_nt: TGTGCCAGCAGCGTAGGGGGAGGGGGTACCAAAAACATTCAGTACTTC
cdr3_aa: CASSVGGGGTKNIQYF

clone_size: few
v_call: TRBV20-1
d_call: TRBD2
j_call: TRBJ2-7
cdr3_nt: TGCAGTGCTAGAGTTCCGGGACTAGGATCCTACGAGCAGTACTTC
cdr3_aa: CSARVPGLGSYEQYF

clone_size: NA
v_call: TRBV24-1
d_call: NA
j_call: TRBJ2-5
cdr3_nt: TGTGCCACCAGTGAGACGGGCAGTCACCAAGAGACCCAGTACTTC
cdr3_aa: CATSETGSHQETQYF

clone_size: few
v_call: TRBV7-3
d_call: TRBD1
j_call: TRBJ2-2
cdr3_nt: TGTGCCAGCAGCCCATTTACGACAGGGGCGAACACCGGGGAGCTGTTTTTT
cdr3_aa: CASSPFTTGANTGELFF

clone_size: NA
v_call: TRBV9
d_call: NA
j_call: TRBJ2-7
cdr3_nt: TGTGCCAGCAGCGTAGGGTGGGAGAGCGCCTACGAGCAGTACTTC
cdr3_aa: CASSVGWESAYEQYF

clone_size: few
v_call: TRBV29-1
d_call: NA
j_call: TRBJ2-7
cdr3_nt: TGCAGCGCCGGACAGCCACCCTACGAGCAGTACTTC
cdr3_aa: CSAGQPPYEQYF

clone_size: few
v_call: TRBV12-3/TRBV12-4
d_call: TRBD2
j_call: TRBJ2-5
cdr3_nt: TGTGCCAGCAGCCTCCCGGGGGGGGAAGAGACCCAGTACTTC
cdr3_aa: CASSLPGGEETQYF

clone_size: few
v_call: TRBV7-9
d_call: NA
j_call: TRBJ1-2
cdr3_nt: TGTGCCTCCCGTCCCGCCACCAATCGAGGCTACACCTTC
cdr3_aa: CASRPATNRGYTF

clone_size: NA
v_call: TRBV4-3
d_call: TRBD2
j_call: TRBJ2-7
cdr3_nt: TGCGCCAGCAGCCAGGCCGGGACTAGCGGATACGAGCAGTACTTC
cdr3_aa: CASSQAGTSGYEQYF

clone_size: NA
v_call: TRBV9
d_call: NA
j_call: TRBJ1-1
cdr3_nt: TGTGCCAGCAGCGTTCAGGACGGGCTGAACACTGAAGCTTTCTTT
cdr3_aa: CASSVQDGLNTEAFF

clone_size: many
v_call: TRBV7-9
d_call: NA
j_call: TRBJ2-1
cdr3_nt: TGTGCCAGCAGCTTAGGGGTCAATGAGCAGTTCTTC
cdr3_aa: CASSLGVNEQFF

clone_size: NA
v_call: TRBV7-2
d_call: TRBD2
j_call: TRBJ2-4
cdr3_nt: TGTGCCAGCAGCCGACTAGCGGGAGAAAACATTCAGTACTTC
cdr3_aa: CASSRLAGENIQYF

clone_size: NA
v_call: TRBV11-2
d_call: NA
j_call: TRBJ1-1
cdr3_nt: TGTGCCAGCAGCTTTGCCGGGGGGGCTTTGAACACTGAAGCTTTCTTT
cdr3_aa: CASSFAGGALNTEAFF

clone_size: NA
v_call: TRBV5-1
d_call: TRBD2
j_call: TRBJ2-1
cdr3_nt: TGCGCCAGCAGCTTGGGGGAGCGGGGGAGTGATGAGCAGTTCTTC
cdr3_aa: CASSLGERGSDEQFF

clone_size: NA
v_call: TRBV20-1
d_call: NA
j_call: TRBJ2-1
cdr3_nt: TGCAGTGCTAGCGGCAGTCCTACCTACAATGAGCAGTTCTTC
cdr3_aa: CSASGSPTYNEQFF

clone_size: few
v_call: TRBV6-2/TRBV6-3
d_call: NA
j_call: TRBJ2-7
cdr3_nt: TGTGCCAGCAGATCGACACTAAACTACGAGCAGTACTTC
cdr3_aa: CASRSTLNYEQYF

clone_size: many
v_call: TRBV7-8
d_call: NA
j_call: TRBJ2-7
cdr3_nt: TGTGCCAGCTGCGAGGGGGCGGGGCCCTACGAGCAGTACTTC
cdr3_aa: CASCEGAGPYEQYF

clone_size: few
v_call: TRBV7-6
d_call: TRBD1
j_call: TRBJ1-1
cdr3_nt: TGTGCCAGCAGCTCTCTTTTAGGACAGGGGTTGAACACTGAAGCTTTCTTT
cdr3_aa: CASSSLLGQGLNTEAFF

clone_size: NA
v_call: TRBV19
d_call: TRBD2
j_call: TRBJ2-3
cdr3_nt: TGTGCCAGTAGTCAATTCGGGACTACCGGGATAGCAGATACGCAGTATTTT
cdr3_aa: CASSQFGTTGIADTQYF

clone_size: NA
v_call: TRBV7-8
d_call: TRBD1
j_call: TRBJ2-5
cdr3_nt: TGTGCCAGCAGTAATGGCTGGGACAGGGAGGGTCGGCAAGAGACCCAGTACTTC
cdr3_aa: CASSNGWDREGRQETQYF

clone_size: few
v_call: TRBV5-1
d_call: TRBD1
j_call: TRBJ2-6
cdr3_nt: TGCGCCAGCAGCTCCCCCACCTCGACAGGGTGGACTGGGGCCAACGTCCTGACTTTC
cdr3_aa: CASSSPTSTGWTGANVLTF

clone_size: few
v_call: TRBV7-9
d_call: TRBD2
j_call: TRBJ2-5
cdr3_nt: TGTGCCAGCAGCCGAACCGGGACTAGCGAACTCGAGACCCAGTACTTC
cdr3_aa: CASSRTGTSELETQYF

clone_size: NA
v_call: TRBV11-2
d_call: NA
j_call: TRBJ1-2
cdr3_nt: TGTGCCAGCAGCTTCACTTCGGTGGTTGACTATGGCTACACCTTC
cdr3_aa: CASSFTSVVDYGYTF

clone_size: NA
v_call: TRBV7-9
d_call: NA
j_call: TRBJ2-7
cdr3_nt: TGTGCCAGCAGCTTATATCCTGTGGGGGCAGGGCAAGAAAGGCAGCAGTACTTC
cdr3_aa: CASSLYPVGAGQERQQYF

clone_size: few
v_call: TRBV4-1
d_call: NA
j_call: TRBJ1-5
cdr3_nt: TGCGCCAGCAGCCAAGAGACTTTTCAGCCCCAGCATTTT
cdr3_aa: CASSQETFQPQHF

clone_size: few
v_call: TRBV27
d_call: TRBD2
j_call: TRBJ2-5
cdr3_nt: TGTGCCAGCAGTTTAAATGGGAGGGCTAGAGAGACCCAGTACTTC
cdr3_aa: CASSLNGRARETQYF

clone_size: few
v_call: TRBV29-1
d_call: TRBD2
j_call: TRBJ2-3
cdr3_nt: TGCAGCGTTCTTTCTACGGGACTAGATTCATATACGCAGTATTTT
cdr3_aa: CSVLSTGLDSYTQYF

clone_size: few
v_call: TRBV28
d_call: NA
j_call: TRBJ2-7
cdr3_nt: TGTGCCAGCAGTTTACCCGTTCCCGGGACCACATCCTACGAGCAGTACTTC
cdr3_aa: CASSLPVPGTTSYEQYF

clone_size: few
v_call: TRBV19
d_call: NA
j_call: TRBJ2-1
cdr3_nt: TGTGCCAGTAGTATGATGGGGTTGGATGAGCAGTTCTTC
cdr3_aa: CASSMMGLDEQFF

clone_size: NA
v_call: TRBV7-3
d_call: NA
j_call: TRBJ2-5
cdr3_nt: TGTGCCAGCAGCTTCTGGTCGGGGGGCAGAGAAGAGACCCAGTACTTC
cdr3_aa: CASSFWSGGREETQYF

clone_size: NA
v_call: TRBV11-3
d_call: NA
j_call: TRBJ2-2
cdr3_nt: TGTGCCAGCAGCCCGTGGACAGTGGAGAACACCGGGGAGCTGTTTTTT
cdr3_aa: CASSPWTVENTGELFF

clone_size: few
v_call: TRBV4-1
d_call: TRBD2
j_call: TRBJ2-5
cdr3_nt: TGCGCCAGCAGCACGCCTAGCGGGGGGCAGGAGACCCAGTACTTC
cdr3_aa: CASSTPSGGQETQYF

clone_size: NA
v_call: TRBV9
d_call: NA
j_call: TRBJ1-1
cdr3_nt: TGTGCCAGCCCGGGGGAGGGAGAAGCTTTCTTT
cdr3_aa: CASPGEGEAFF

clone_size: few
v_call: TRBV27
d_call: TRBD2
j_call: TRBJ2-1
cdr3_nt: TGTGCCAGCAGTTTAACTAGCGGGGCGCCCGGGCTCTCCTACAATGAGCAGTTCTTC
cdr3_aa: CASSLTSGAPGLSYNEQFF

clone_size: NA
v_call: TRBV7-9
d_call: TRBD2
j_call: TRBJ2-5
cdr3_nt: TGTGCCAGCTCCTCGGGACTAGCGGGATTAGAGACCCAGTACTTC
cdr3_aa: CASSSGLAGLETQYF

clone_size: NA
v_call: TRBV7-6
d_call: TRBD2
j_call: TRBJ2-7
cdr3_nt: TGTGCCAGCAGCCCCGGTGGTAGCGGGGGGTACGAGCAGTACTTC
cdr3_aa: CASSPGGSGGYEQYF

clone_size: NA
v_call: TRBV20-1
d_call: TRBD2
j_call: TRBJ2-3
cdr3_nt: TGCAGTGCTAGAGAACCTAGCGGGGGGGCCGTAGATACGCAGTATTTT
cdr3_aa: CSAREPSGGAVDTQYF

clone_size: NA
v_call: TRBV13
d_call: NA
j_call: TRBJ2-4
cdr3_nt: TGTGCCAGCAGCCCGACGGGAACCGGGACACGAAACATTCAGTACTTC
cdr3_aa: CASSPTGTGTRNIQYF

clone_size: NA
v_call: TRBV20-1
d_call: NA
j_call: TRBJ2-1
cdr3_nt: TGCAGTGCTAGAGGGGATAGCCCCTACAATGAGCAGTTCTTC
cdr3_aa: CSARGDSPYNEQFF

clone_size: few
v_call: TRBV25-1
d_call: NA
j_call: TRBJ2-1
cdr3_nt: TGTGCCAGCTCCTTCGGCTATGAGCAGTTCTTC
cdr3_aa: CASSFGYEQFF

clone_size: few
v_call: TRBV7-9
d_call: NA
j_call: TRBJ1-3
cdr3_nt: TGTGCCAGCAGCTCCCCACAGGTGGTCGCCATATATTTT
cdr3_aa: CASSSPQVVAIYF

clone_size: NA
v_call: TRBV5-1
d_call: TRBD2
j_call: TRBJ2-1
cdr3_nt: TGCGCCAGCAGCTTGGGTGCCAGCGGGGTAAATGAGCAGTTCTTC
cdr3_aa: CASSLGASGVNEQFF

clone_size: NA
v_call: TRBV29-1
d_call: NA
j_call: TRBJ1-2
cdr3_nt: TGCAGCGTTGAAGATGGGAGCAGGGGTTCCCCAAACTATGGCTACACCTTC
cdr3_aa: CSVEDGSRGSPNYGYTF

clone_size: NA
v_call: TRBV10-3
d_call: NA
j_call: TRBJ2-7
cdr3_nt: TGTGCCATCAGTGAGTCACAACAGGCCTACGAGCAGTACTTC
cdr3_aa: CAISESQQAYEQYF

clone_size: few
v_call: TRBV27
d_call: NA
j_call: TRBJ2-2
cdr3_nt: TGTGCCAGCAGCTTGCTGGGCCCGAACACCGGGGAGCTGTTTTTT
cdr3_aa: CASSLLGPNTGELFF

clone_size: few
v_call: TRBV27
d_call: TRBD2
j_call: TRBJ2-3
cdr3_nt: TGTGCCAGCAGCCCCCCAGGTAGCGGGTCTAGCACAGATACGCAGTATTTT
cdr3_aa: CASSPPGSGSSTDTQYF

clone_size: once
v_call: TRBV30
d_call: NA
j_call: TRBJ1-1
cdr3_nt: TGTGACTGGAGTGTATCGTACGCCACTGAAGCTTTCTTT
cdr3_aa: CDWSVSYATEAFF

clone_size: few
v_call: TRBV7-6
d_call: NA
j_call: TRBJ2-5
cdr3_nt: TGTGCCAGCAGCTTAAGCAGGGGAGGCGGCCAAGAGACCCAGTACTTC
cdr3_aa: CASSLSRGGGQETQYF

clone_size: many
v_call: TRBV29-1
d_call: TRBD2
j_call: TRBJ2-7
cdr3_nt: TGCAGCGTGGTTCGGGGGGAGGAAGGCTACGAGCAGTACTTC
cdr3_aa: CSVVRGEEGYEQYF

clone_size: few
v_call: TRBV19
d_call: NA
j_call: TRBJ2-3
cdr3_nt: TGTGCCAGTAGACCGGCAGCGGAGGCTGGCACAGATACGCAGTATTTT
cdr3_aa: CASRPAAEAGTDTQYF

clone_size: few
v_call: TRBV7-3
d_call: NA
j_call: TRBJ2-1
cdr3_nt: TGTGCCAGCAGCTTATTGGGGAGCAGGTTACATGAGCAGTTCTTC
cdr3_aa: CASSLLGSRLHEQFF

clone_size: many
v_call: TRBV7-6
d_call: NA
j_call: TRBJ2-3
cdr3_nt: TGTGCCAGCAGCTTAGCCGGGCCGACAGATACGCAGTATTTT
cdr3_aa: CASSLAGPTDTQYF